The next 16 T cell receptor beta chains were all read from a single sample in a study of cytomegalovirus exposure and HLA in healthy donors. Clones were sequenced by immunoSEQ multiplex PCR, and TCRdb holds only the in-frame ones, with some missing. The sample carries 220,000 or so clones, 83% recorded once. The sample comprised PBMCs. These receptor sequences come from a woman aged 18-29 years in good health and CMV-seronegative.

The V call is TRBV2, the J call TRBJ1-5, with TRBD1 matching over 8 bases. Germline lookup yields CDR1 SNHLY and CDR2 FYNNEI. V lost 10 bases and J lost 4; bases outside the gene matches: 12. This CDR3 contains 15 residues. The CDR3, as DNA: TGTGCCACTTTAGGCGACAGGGGCGGTAATCAGCCCCAGCATTTT. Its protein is CATLGDRGGNQPQHF.

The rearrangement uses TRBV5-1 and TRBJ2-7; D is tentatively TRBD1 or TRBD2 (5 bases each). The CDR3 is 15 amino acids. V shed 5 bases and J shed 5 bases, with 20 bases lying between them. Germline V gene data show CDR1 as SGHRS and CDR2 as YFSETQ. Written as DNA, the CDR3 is TGCGCCAGCAGTCACAATGCCGGGGCGCCCCACGAGCAGTACTTC. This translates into CASSHNAGAPHEQYF.

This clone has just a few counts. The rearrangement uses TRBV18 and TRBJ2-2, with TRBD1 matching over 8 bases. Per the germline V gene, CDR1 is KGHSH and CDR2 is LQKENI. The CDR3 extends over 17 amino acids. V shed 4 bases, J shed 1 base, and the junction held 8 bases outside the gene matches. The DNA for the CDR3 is TGTGCCAGCTCACAAGACAGGGGCTTGATGAACACCGGGGAGCTGTTTTTT. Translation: CASSQDRGLMNTGELFF.

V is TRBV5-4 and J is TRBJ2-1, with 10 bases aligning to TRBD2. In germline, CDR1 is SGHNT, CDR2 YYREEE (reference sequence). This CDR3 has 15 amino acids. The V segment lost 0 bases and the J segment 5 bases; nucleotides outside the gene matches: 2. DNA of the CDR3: TGTGCCAGCAGCTTGGAAGCGGGGGGGAACAATGAGCAGTTCTTC. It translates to CASSLEAGGNNEQFF. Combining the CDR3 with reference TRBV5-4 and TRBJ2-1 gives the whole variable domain ETGVTQSPTHLIKTRGQQVTLRCSSQSGHNTVSWYQQALGQGPQFIFQYYREEENGRGNFPPRFSGLQFPNYSSELNVNALELDDSALYLCASSLEAGGNNEQFFGPGTRLTVL.

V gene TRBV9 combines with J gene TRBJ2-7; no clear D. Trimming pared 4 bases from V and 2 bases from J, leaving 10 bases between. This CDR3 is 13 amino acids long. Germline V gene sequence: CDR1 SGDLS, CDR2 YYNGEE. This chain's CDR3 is CASSPRDPYEQYF. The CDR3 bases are TGTGCCAGCAGCCCCCGTGACCCCTACGAGCAGTACTTC.

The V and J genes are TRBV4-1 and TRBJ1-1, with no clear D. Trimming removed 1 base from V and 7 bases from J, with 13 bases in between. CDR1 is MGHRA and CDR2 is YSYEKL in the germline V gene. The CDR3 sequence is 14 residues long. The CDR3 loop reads CASSQVFSIGEAFF. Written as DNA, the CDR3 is TGCGCCAGCAGCCAAGTGTTCTCTATTGGTGAAGCTTTCTTT.

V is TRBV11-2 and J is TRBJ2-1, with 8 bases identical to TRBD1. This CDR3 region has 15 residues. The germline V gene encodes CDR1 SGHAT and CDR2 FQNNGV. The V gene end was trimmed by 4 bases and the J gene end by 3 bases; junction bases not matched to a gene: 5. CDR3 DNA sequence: TGTGCCAGCAGCTCTCATGACAGGGGCTACAATGAGCAGTTCTTC. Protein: CASSSHDRGYNEQFF.

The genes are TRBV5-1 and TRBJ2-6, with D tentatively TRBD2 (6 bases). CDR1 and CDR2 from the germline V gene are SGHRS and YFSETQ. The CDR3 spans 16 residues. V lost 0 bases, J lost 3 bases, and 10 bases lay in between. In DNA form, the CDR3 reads TGCGCCAGCAGCTTGGCCGGGAGCCTTGGGGCCAACGTCCTGACTTTC. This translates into CASSLAGSLGANVLTF.

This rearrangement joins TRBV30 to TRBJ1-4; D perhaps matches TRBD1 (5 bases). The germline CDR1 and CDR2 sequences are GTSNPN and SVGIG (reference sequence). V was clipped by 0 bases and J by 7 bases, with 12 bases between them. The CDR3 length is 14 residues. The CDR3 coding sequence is TGTGCCTGGAGTGTAAGGCAGGGTGGTGAAAAACTGTTTTTT. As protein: CAWSVRQGGEKLFF.

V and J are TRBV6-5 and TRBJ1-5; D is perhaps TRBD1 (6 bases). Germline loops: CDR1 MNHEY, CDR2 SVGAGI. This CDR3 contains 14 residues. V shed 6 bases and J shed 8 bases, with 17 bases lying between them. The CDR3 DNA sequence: TGTGCCAGCAGACCACAGGGTCGACGGGAGCCCCAGCATTTT. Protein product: CASRPQGRREPQHF.

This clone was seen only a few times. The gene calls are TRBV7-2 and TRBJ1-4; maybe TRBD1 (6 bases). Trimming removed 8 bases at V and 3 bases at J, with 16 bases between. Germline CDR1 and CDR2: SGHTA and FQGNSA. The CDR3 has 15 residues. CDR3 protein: CASRFGGAANEKLFF. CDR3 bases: TGTGCCAGCCGGTTCGGGGGGGCTGCTAATGAAAAACTGTTTTTT. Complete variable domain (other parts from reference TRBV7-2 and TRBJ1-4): GAGVSQSPSNKVTEKGKDVELRCDPISGHTALYWYRQSLGQGLEFLIYFQGNSAPDKSGLPSDRFSAERTGGSVSTLTIQRTQQEDSAVYLCASRFGGAANEKLFFGSGTQLSVL.

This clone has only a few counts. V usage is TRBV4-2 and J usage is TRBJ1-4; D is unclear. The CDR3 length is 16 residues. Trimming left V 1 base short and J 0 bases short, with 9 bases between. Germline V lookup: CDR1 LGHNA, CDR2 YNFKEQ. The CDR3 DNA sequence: TGTGCCAGCAGCCAAGTGGGGATTGCAACTAATGAAAAACTGTTTTTT. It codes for CASSQVGIATNEKLFF.

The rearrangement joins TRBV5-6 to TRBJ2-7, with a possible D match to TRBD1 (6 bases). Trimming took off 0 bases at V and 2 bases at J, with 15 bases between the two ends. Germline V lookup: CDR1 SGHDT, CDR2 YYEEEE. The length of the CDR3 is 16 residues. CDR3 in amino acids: CASSLVFRQAAYEQYF. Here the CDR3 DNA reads TGTGCCAGCAGCTTGGTTTTCCGACAGGCCGCCTACGAGCAGTACTTC.

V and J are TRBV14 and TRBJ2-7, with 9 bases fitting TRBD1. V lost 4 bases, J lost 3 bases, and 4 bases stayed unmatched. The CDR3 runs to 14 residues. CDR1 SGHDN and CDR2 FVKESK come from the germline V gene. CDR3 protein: CASSPRQGVYEQYF. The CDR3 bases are TGTGCCAGCAGCCCTAGACAGGGGGTCTACGAGCAGTACTTC.

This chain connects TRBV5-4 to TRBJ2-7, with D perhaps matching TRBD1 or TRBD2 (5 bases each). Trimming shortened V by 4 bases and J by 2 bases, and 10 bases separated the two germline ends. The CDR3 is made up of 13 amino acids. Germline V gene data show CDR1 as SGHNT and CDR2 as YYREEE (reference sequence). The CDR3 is CASSRDLPYEQYF. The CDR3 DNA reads TGTGCCAGCAGCAGGGACCTACCCTACGAGCAGTACTTC. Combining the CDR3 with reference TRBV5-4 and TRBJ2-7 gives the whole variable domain ETGVTQSPTHLIKTRGQQVTLRCSSQSGHNTVSWYQQALGQGPQFIFQYYREEENGRGNFPPRFSGLQFPNYSSELNVNALELDDSALYLCASSRDLPYEQYFGPGTRLTVT.

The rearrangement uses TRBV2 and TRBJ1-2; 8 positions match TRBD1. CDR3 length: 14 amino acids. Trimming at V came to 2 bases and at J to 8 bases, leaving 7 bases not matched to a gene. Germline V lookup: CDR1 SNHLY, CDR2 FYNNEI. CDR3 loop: CASSETRQGYGYTF. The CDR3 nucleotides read TGTGCCAGCAGTGAAACTCGACAGGGGTACGGCTACACCTTC.